Listed below are T cell receptor beta chains from one sample, sequenced in a study of T-cell reconstitution after alpha-beta-depleted transplantation in children. MiXCR, applied by TCRdb to the PCR reads, yields one record per CDR3 protein. The sample consists of over 550,000 distinct CDR3 sequences, more than 9% of them appearing once. The source was PBMCs from the stem cell graft donor, collected from the stem cell graft. The source of these receptors is a human donor who donated a stem cell graft to a child with acute myeloid leukemia. Both conserved end residues are part of each CDR3. D genes are given only for firm matches. Size tells how often a clone was seen (once, few, many) or the class of an expanded clone, and some rows leave it out.

many	TRBV29-1	TRBD1	TRBJ2-3	TGCAGCGTCCGTGAAACACAGGGGGCGTTAGGAGATACGCAGTATTTT	CSVRETQGALGDTQYF
.	TRBV12-3/TRBV12-4	.	TRBJ2-5	TGTGCCAGCAGTTTAGCGGCACTAACGCAAGAGACCCAGTACTTC	CASSLAALTQETQYF
few	TRBV15	.	TRBJ2-1	TGTGCCACCAGCAGAGGGAAGTTCACCAGCTCCTACAATGAGCAGTTCTTC	CATSRGKFTSSYNEQFF
.	TRBV4-3	.	TRBJ1-2	TGCGCCAGCAGCCAAGTTGGGGGCTGGGGCTACACCTTC	CASSQVGGWGYTF
few	TRBV6-1	TRBD2	TRBJ2-3	TGTGCCAGCAGTAAACTAGCGGGAGACACAGATACGCAGTATTTT	CASSKLAGDTDTQYF
few	TRBV7-2	.	TRBJ1-5	TGTGCCAGCAGCCTAGAGGTGGGAAGCAATCAGCCCCAGCATTTT	CASSLEVGSNQPQHF
few	TRBV20-1	TRBD2	TRBJ2-7	TGCAGTGCTAGGCCGGGGACTAGTCTGTTCGAGCAGTACTTC	CSARPGTSLFEQYF
many	TRBV20-1	TRBD2	TRBJ2-7	TGCAGTGCTCGGACTAGCGGGAGGTCCGATACCTACGAGCAGTACTTC	CSARTSGRSDTYEQYF
few	TRBV5-5	.	TRBJ2-1	TGTGCCAGCAGCTTGGGTCAGGATTTCTCCTACAATGAGCAGTTCTTC	CASSLGQDFSYNEQFF
.	TRBV4-3	.	TRBJ2-7	TGCGCCAGCAGCCAAGATAGGGGTTGGACATCCTACGAGCAGTACTTC	CASSQDRGWTSYEQYF